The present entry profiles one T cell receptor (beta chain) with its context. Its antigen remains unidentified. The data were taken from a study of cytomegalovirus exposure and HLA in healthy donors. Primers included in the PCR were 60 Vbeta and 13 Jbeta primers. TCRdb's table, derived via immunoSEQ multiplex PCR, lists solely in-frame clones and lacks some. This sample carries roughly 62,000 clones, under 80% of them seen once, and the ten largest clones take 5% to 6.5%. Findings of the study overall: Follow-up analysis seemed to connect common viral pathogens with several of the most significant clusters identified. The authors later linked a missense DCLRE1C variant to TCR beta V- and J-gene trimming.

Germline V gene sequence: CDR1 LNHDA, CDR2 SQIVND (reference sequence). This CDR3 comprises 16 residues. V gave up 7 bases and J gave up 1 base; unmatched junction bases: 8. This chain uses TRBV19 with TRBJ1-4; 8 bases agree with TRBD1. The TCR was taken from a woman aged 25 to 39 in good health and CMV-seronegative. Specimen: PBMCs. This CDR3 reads CASTTGQAITNEKLFF. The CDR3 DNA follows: TGTGCCAGTACTACGGGACAGGCCATAACTAATGAAAAACTGTTTTTT.